This T cell receptor (beta chain) was profiled in a study of cytomegalovirus exposure and HLA in healthy donors. Trimming took off 0 bases at V and 9 bases at J, with 6 bases between the two ends. Germline V CDR1 and CDR2: WNHNN, SYGVQD (reference sequence). This CDR3 comprises 13 residues. Both 60 Vbeta primers and 13 Jbeta primers went into the PCR. TCRdb keeps only in-frame clones here, not all; method: immunoSEQ multiplex PCR. The sample carries about 210,000 clones, over 75% recorded once. The origin of this receptor is a boy younger than 18 in good health and CMV-seronegative. Material: PBMCs. V and J are TRBV10-1 and TRBJ1-6; D not certain. Here the CDR3 reads CASSESLASPLHF. In nucleotides, the CDR3 is TGCGCCAGCAGTGAGTCGCTAGCTTCACCCCTCCACTTT.